The 20 T cell receptor beta chains given below trace back to one sample, sequenced in a study of CD4 T cells in relation to SARS-CoV-2 and coronaviruses. These TCRs' antigens remain unknown. Measured with immunoSEQ multiplex PCR; TCRdb has only the in-frame clones, and not every one. The sample shows 20,000 to 25,000 clones, about 60% of them seen only once. CD4+ T cells from unexposed donors were obtained before the COVID-19 pandemic (2011-2018). CD4+ T cells were isolated from the cells after nine to eleven days of culture. Sequencing was performed on CD4+ T cells from PBMCs, cultured in vitro. Receptors were obtained from a human donor in good health.

The V call is TRBV5-8, the J call TRBJ1-3, with D possibly being TRBD1 (5 bases). The V end lost 0 bases, the J end lost 3 bases, and 13 bases lay between the germline ends. The CDR3 has 16 residues. Germline CDR1 SGHTS, CDR2 YDEGEE. DNA for the CDR3: TGTGCCAGCAGCTTGGAGGGCAACAGGAATGGAAACACCATATATTTT. It translates to CASSLEGNRNGNTIYF.

The chain joins TRBV20-1 to TRBJ2-5; no clear D. Germline V gene data show CDR1 as DFQATT and CDR2 as SNEGSKA (reference sequence). This CDR3 has 14 residues. The ends were cut back, 3 bases at V and 5 bases at J, with 16 bases in the middle. The CDR3, as DNA: TGCAGTGCTAGTTCGCCGGCCTCCGCGGAGACCCAGTACTTC. The encoded protein is CSASSPASAETQYF.

The chain carries TRBV28 and TRBJ1-5; D remains unclear. From germline, CDR1 is MDHEN and CDR2 SYDVKM. The germline V and J ends were trimmed by 8 bases and 5 bases, with 13 bases remaining between them. The CDR3 length is 13 residues. DNA for the CDR3: TGTGCCAGCCTTGGACCCCATCATCAGCCCCAGCATTTT. It codes for CASLGPHHQPQHF.

This clone occurred a few times. The chain couples TRBV11-1 to TRBJ2-7; 11 bases fit TRBD1. V gave up 5 bases and J gave up 0 bases; unmatched junction bases: 6. CDR1 and CDR2 from the germline V gene are SGHAT and FQDESV (reference sequence). The CDR3 consists of 16 residues. CDR3 DNA sequence: TGTGCCAGCAGCCCCCGGGACAGGGGGAGCTCCTACGAGCAGTACTTC. It encodes CASSPRDRGSSYEQYF.

J is TRBJ1-2 and V is TRBV6-2 or TRBV6-3, with D unresolved. CDR3 length equals 15 residues. With 0 bases removed from V and 4 bases from J, the gap between germline ends came to 12 bases. Germline CDR1 reads MNHEY; CDR2 reads SVGEGT. CDR3 nucleotides: TGTGCCAGCAGTTACTCGAGTAGAAGGATCTATGGCTACACCTTC. Translation: CASSYSSRRIYGYTF.

CDR3 protein: CASSQWHASNQPQHF. CDR3 DNA: TGTGCCAGCAGCCAATGGCACGCTAGCAATCAGCCCCAGCATTTT. V and J are TRBV4-2 and TRBJ1-5; unclear D gene. CDR3 size: 15 residues. V was cut by 2 bases and J by 0 bases, with 8 bases left in between. From germline, CDR1 is LGHNA and CDR2 YNFKEQ.

This clone was seen once. The rearrangement joins TRBV7-2 to TRBJ2-7, with 7 bases fitting TRBD2. The CDR3 contains 14 residues. CDR1 is SGHTA, CDR2 FQGNSA, per germline. The junction had 5 bases not matched to a gene; V was cut back by 1 base and J by 5 bases. CDR3 nucleotide sequence: TGTGCCAGCAGCTTAGTAGGCGGGAGTAACGAGCAGTACTTC. Translation gives CASSLVGGSNEQYF.

The chain is built from TRBV27 and TRBJ1-5; 7 nucleotides match TRBD1. This CDR3 contains 14 residues. V shed 6 bases and J 4 bases; nucleotides not matched to a gene: 6. Per germline, CDR1 MNHEY and CDR2 SMNVEV (reference sequence). The CDR3: CASRRQGGNQPQHF. The CDR3 DNA follows: TGTGCCAGCAGAAGACAGGGAGGGAATCAGCCCCAGCATTTT.

This clone was observed a single time. This chain connects TRBV7-9 to TRBJ2-4, with D perhaps assigned TRBD1 or TRBD2 (5 bases each). From germline, CDR1 is SEHNR and CDR2 FQNEAQ (reference sequence). CDR3 size: 14 residues. V lost 4 bases, J lost 6 bases, and 13 bases lay in between. Written as DNA, the CDR3 is TGTGCCAGCAGCTCATTCGGGGACCCAAACATTCAGTACTTC. It encodes CASSSFGDPNIQYF.

V usage is TRBV5-8 and J usage is TRBJ2-1; no definite D call. V lost 2 bases to trimming and J lost 6 bases, with 9 bases between them. Looked up from germline, CDR1 is SGHTS and CDR2 is YDEGEE. The length of the CDR3 is 13 residues. As DNA, the CDR3 is TGTGCCAGCAGCTTAGGCCCCCGCAATGAGCAGTTCTTC. This gives the protein CASSLGPRNEQFF. Combining the CDR3 with reference TRBV5-8 and TRBJ2-1 gives the whole variable domain EAGVTQSPTHLIKTRGQQATLRCSPISGHTSVYWYQQALGLGLQFLLWYDEGEERNRGNFPPRFSGRQFPNYSSELNVNALELEDSALYLCASSLGPRNEQFFGPGTRLTVL.

This clone was seen only a few times. This chain links TRBV7-2 with TRBJ2-2; perhaps TRBD2 as D (5 bases). Germline assignment: CDR1 SGHTA and CDR2 FQGNSA. The CDR3 runs 16 residues. The V end lost 2 bases, the J end lost 1 base, and 11 bases lay between the germline ends. This chain's CDR3 is CASSLSPAVNTGELFF. The CDR3 coding sequence is TGTGCCAGCAGCTTATCCCCAGCGGTGAACACCGGGGAGCTGTTTTTT. Supplemented by reference TRBV7-2 and TRBJ2-2, the full variable domain reads GAGVSQSPSNKVTEKGKDVELRCDPISGHTALYWYRQSLGQGLEFLIYFQGNSAPDKSGLPSDRFSAERTGGSVSTLTIQRTQQEDSAVYLCASSLSPAVNTGELFFGEGSRLTVL.

This rearrangement joins TRBV5-1 to TRBJ2-3; TRBD2 matches at 10 bases. Germline V gives CDR1 SGHRS, CDR2 YFSETQ. J gave up 3 bases and V 2 bases, and 6 bases lay outside the gene matches. This CDR3 has 16 amino acids. CDR3 bases: TGCGCCAGCAGCTTAACAGCGGGGGGGCCGACAGATACGCAGTATTTT. Its protein is CASSLTAGGPTDTQYF.

The rearrangement joins TRBV13 to TRBJ2-6, with a possible D match to TRBD1 (6 bases). Germline CDR1 reads PRHDT; CDR2 reads FYEKMQ (reference sequence). Trimming cost V 3 bases and J 2 bases, with 17 bases left between them. The CDR3 consists of 18 residues. The CDR3 nucleotides are TGTGCCAGCAGCTTCGTCCGGGACACCATTGCTGGGGCCAACGTCCTGACTTTC. Translated: CASSFVRDTIAGANVLTF.

The chain couples TRBV18 to TRBJ2-5; 7 bases map to TRBD1. The CDR3 consists of 14 residues. Looked up from germline, CDR1 is KGHSH and CDR2 is LQKENI. Trimming cost V 3 bases and J 5 bases; bases outside gene matches: 6. The CDR3 nucleotides are TGTGCCAGCTCACCTCTACAGGGGTTGGAGACCCAGTACTTC. This gives the protein CASSPLQGLETQYF.

The chain uses TRBV29-1 and TRBJ1-6, with D possibly TRBD1 on 5 matching bases. CDR3 length: 13 residues. CDR1 is SQVTM and CDR2 is ANQGSEA in the germline V gene. V was cut by 4 bases and J by 7 bases, with 11 bases left in between. CDR3: CSVGGERNSPLHF. CDR3 nucleotide sequence: TGCAGCGTTGGAGGGGAAAGGAATTCACCCCTCCACTTT.

The V call is TRBV6-5, the J call TRBJ2-7; D might be TRBD1 (6 bases). Germline values: CDR1 MNHEY, CDR2 SVGAGI. The V end lost 6 bases, the J end lost 0 bases, and 9 bases lay between the germline ends. The CDR3 extends over 13 amino acids. The CDR3 spells CASRGGYSYEQYF. CDR3 in DNA: TGTGCCAGCAGAGGGGGTTACTCCTACGAGCAGTACTTC.

This chain links TRBV27 with TRBJ1-6; D gene unclear. Germline V lookup: CDR1 MNHEY, CDR2 SMNVEV (reference sequence). This CDR3 is built from 11 residues. The CDR3: CLPTRRSPLHF. Written as DNA, the CDR3 is TGTCTGCCAACCCGTCGGTCACCCCTCCACTTT.

This clone came up once. This rearrangement joins TRBV2 to TRBJ2-4, with D hard to call. Germline assignment: CDR1 SNHLY and CDR2 FYNNEI. Trimming cost V 1 base and J 0 bases, with 7 bases left between them. The CDR3 is 15 amino acids. The chain's CDR3 is CASSEEGIAKNIQYF. In DNA, the CDR3 is TGTGCCAGCAGTGAAGAAGGGATAGCCAAAAACATTCAGTACTTC.

J is TRBJ2-5 and V is TRBV29-1; D may correspond to TRBD1 or TRBD2 (5 bases each). Germline CDR1 reads SQVTM; CDR2 reads ANQGSEA. Trimming took off 7 bases at V and 0 bases at J, with 12 bases between the two ends. This CDR3 has 13 residues. CDR3 sequence (DNA): TGCAGCGGGGGGTGGGGAAACCAAGAGACCCAGTACTTC. Protein product: CSGGWGNQETQYF.

V gene TRBV7-2 combines with J gene TRBJ2-1; 7 nucleotides agree with TRBD2. The ends lost 6 bases at V and 4 bases at J; junction bases unmatched: 12. Germline lookup yields CDR1 SGHTA and CDR2 FQGNSA. The CDR3 is 16 amino acids. The CDR3 DNA is TGTGCCAGCAGACTTACGGGAGGCGGGATTTACAATGAGCAGTTCTTC. This translates into CASRLTGGGIYNEQFF.